Each of the 8 T cell receptor beta chains below was sequenced from the same sample in a study of blood T cell repertoires in COVID-19. Using immunoSEQ multiplex PCR, the repertoire was profiled, and TCRdb retains in-frame clones only, with some absent. The sample holds roughly 42,000 clones, around 89% seen once. Sequenced input: peripheral blood. The receptors were gathered from a human donor in a cohort sampled during active COVID-19.

The chain links TRBV5-1 to TRBJ1-2, with 9 bases lining up with TRBD1. Trimming took 4 bases from V and 4 from J; bases not matched to a gene: 8. This CDR3 spans 15 amino acids. The germline CDR1 and CDR2 sequences are SGHRS and YFSETQ. CDR3 residues: CASSVTGGLTYGYTF. In DNA form, the CDR3 reads TGCGCCAGCAGCGTAACAGGGGGCCTCACCTATGGCTACACCTTC.

The CDR3 DNA follows: TGTGCCAGTAGTGACAGGGGGTCCTACAATGAGCAGTTCTTC. Its translation is CASSDRGSYNEQFF. This chain connects TRBV19 to TRBJ2-1; 9 nucleotides agree with TRBD1. Germline CDR1 LNHDA, CDR2 SQIVND (reference sequence). V shed 5 bases and J 1 base; nucleotides not matched to a gene: 0. This CDR3 is 14 amino acids long.

CDR3 in DNA: TGTGCCAGCAGCGCACTCCGGGACACACATCAGCCCCAGCATTTT. Its translation is CASSALRDTHQPQHF. The V gene is TRBV9, the J gene TRBJ1-5; possible D gene TRBD1, 6 bases. The CDR3 consists of 15 residues. The V gene's germline CDR1 is SGDLS and CDR2 YYNGEE. V was pared by 3 bases and J by 5 bases, with 15 bases between.

This clone was detected only a few times. The J gene is TRBJ1-4, the V gene TRBV15, with 8 bases aligning to TRBD1. Looked up from germline, CDR1 is LNHNV and CDR2 is YYDKDF (reference sequence). V shed 5 bases, J shed 8 bases, and the junction held 13 bases outside the gene matches. The CDR3 loop spans 16 amino acids. The CDR3 coding sequence is TGTGCCACCAGCCCCGATCGAGGACAGGGATTCGAAAAACTGTTTTTT. Its protein product is CATSPDRGQGFEKLFF.

Only one count was recorded for this clone. The chain combines TRBV11-2 with TRBJ1-6; no firm D call. Trimming took off 2 bases at V and 8 bases at J, with 7 bases between the two ends. The CDR3 runs 13 residues. Germline CDR1 SGHAT, CDR2 FQNNGV. The CDR3 reads CASSLSSDSPLHF. The DNA of the CDR3 is TGTGCCAGCAGCTTATCCTCAGATTCACCCCTCCACTTT.

This clone came up once. The chain links TRBV24-1 to TRBJ1-2; 12 bases are a match to TRBD1. The ends lost 2 bases at V and 6 bases at J; junction bases unmatched: 3. CDR1 KGHDR and CDR2 SFDVKD come from the germline V gene. The CDR3 runs 15 residues. In nucleotides, the CDR3 is TGTGCCACCAGTGATTCGGGACAGGGGGCTAATGGCTACACCTTC. This translates into CATSDSGQGANGYTF.

As DNA, the CDR3 is TGTGCCAGCAGCTTGATCGGCAGGGGGAACTATGGCTACACCTTC. Protein product: CASSLIGRGNYGYTF. The chain recombines TRBV5-4 with TRBJ1-2, with 7 bases fitting TRBD1. Germline CDR1 is SGHNT and CDR2 is YYREEE (reference sequence). CDR3 size: 15 residues. Trimming removed 1 base from V and 2 bases from J; junction bases left unmatched: 5.

This sequence joins TRBV7-6 and TRBJ2-2, with 8 bases lining up with TRBD2. The J segment lost 5 bases and the V segment lost 5 bases, leaving 13 bases of the junction unmatched. The germline V gene encodes CDR1 SGHVS and CDR2 FNYEAQ. The CDR3 is 17 amino acids. CDR3 DNA sequence: TGTGCCAGCAGCCCAATCCCAGCGGGAGAAGTGACCGGGGAGCTGTTTTTT. Its protein is CASSPIPAGEVTGELFF. Combining the CDR3 with reference TRBV7-6 and TRBJ2-2 gives the whole variable domain GAGVSQSPRYKVTKRGQDVALRCDPISGHVSLYWYRQALGQGPEFLTYFNYEAQQDKSGLPNDRFSAERPEGSISTLTIQRTEQRDSAMYRCASSPIPAGEVTGELFFGEGSRLTVL.